This T cell receptor (beta chain) is drawn from a study of cytomegalovirus exposure and HLA in healthy donors. Germline lookup yields CDR1 MRHNA and CDR2 SNTAGT. The CDR3 covers 15 residues. Trimming took off 2 bases at V and 4 bases at J, with 13 bases between the two ends. PCR employed 60 Vbeta and 13 Jbeta primers. The assay was immunoSEQ multiplex PCR, and TCRdb's table has in-frame clones only and misses some. The sample holds tens of thousands of clones, 55% to 70% seen once. This chain uses TRBV6-4 with TRBJ2-3, with D maybe TRBD2 (7 bases). Input material: PBMCs. This clonotype was obtained from a woman aged 50 to 60 in good health and CMV-seropositive. The CDR3 here is CASSDEGGRADTQYF. Written as DNA, the CDR3 is TGTGCCAGCAGTGACGAGGGGGGGCGTGCAGATACGCAGTATTTT.